The 30 T cell receptor beta chains presented below share a single source sample, sequenced in a study of technical replicates of blood from a handful of donors. Libraries were prepared by immunoSEQ multiplex PCR; TCRdb keeps only in-frame clonotypes and omits some of them. In the table there are 15,000 or so clones, roughly 89% of which are singletons. The sequenced material came from PBMCs. The receptors here all came from a human donor in good health.

CDR3: CASSLNRIQGRNQPQHF. In nucleotides, the CDR3 is TGTGCCAGCAGCTTGAACCGAATACAGGGCCGCAATCAGCCCCAGCATTTT. The V call is TRBV5-6, the J call TRBJ1-5; a weak D match, TRBD1 (6 bases). Germline loops: CDR1 SGHDT, CDR2 YYEEEE. V dropped 1 base and J dropped 2 bases, with 16 bases sitting between them. The CDR3 totals 17 residues.

Worth noting for this clone: A junction boundary mismatches the germline segment, possibly from a read error. The chain uses TRBV7-9 and TRBJ2-3, with 7 bases that match TRBD2. Germline assignment: CDR1 SEHNR and CDR2 FQNEAQ (reference sequence). The CDR3 contains 16 residues. The CDR3 spells CASSSLAEGTTNTQYF. For the CDR3, the DNA is TGTGCCAGCAGCTCGCTAGCGGAGGGGACCACAAATACGCAGTATTTT.

This clone occurred once. V and J are TRBV10-1 and TRBJ2-1; 10 bases align to TRBD1. Trimming removed 3 bases from V and 4 bases from J; junction bases left unmatched: 3. Germline loops: CDR1 WNHNN, CDR2 SYGVQD (reference sequence). This CDR3 has 15 residues. The CDR3 sequence is CASSEGTGAYNEQFF. CDR3 in DNA: TGCGCCAGCAGTGAAGGGACAGGGGCTTACAATGAGCAGTTCTTC.

In its sample, this clone was seen once. The V and J genes are TRBV7-6 and TRBJ1-5; 8 bases map to TRBD1. J lost 0 bases, V lost 1 base, and 2 bases had no gene match. The CDR3 covers 16 residues. The germline V gene has CDR1 SGHVS and CDR2 FNYEAQ. In nucleotides, the CDR3 is TGTGCCAGCAGCTTAGGACAGGGGTATAGCAATCAGCCCCAGCATTTT. Translating gives CASSLGQGYSNQPQHF.

This chain joins TRBV27 and TRBJ1-1; TRBD1 matches 9 bases. The CDR3 length is 14 residues. V was pared by 4 bases and J by 3 bases, with 3 bases of the junction left unmatched. The germline gives CDR1 MNHEY, CDR2 SMNVEV (reference sequence). CDR3 amino acids: CASSSRTGDTEAFF. Here the CDR3 DNA reads TGTGCCAGCAGTTCCCGGACAGGGGACACTGAAGCTTTCTTT.

The chain couples TRBV14 to TRBJ2-1; 9 nucleotides agree with TRBD2. V lost 4 bases to trimming and J lost 8 bases; unmatched junction nucleotides: 6. From germline, CDR1 is SGHDN and CDR2 FVKESK. This CDR3 contains 14 residues. This chain's CDR3 is CASSPKIAGDEQFF. CDR3 sequence (DNA): TGTGCCAGCAGCCCAAAAATAGCGGGAGATGAGCAGTTCTTC.

The CDR3 loop reads CASSLGDSYYNEQFF. CDR3 nucleotide sequence: TGTGCCAGCAGCTTGGGGGACAGCTACTACAATGAGCAGTTCTTC. The chain joins TRBV11-3 to TRBJ2-1; TRBD1 matches 7 bases. There are 15 residues in the CDR3. Per the germline V gene, CDR1 is SGHNT and CDR2 is YENEEA. V gave up 3 bases and J gave up 3 bases; unmatched junction bases: 5.

The rearrangement joins TRBV6-4 to TRBJ1-2; 9 bases align to TRBD1. V dropped 3 bases and J dropped 4; count of bases not matched to a gene: 3. CDR3 length: 14 amino acids. Germline CDR1 reads MRHNA; CDR2 reads SNTAGT. The CDR3 loop is CASSDGQGSYGYTF. As DNA, the CDR3 is TGTGCCAGCAGTGATGGACAGGGGAGCTATGGCTACACCTTC.

V gene TRBV28 combines with J gene TRBJ1-4; 9 positions match TRBD1. This CDR3 contains 20 residues. V lost 1 base to trimming and J lost 0 bases; unmatched junction nucleotides: 12. Germline loops: CDR1 MDHEN, CDR2 SYDVKM. As DNA, the CDR3 is TGTGCCAGCAGTTTATTGACCCGGGACAGGGTATCCGCAACTAATGAAAAACTGTTTTTT. It translates to CASSLLTRDRVSATNEKLFF. The whole variable domain, filled in from reference TRBV28 and TRBJ1-4, reads DVKVTQSSRYLVKRTGEKVFLECVQDMDHENMFWYRQDPGLGLRLIYFSYDVKMKEKGDIPEGYSVSREKKERFSLILESASTNQTSMYLCASSLLTRDRVSATNEKLFFGSGTQLSVL.

V usage is TRBV18 and J usage is TRBJ1-2; D ambiguous. CDR1 and CDR2 from the germline V gene are KGHSH and LQKENI. This CDR3 comprises 14 residues. Trimming pared 6 bases from V and 8 bases from J, leaving 19 bases between. CDR3 loop: CASSPQYGEQGYTF. The DNA of the CDR3 is TGTGCCAGCTCCCCCCAGTACGGGGAGCAGGGCTACACCTTC. The full variable domain, with the rest looked up from reference TRBV18 and TRBJ1-2, is NAGVMQNPRHLVRRRGQEARLRCSPMKGHSHVYWYRQLPEEGLKFMVYLQKENIIDESGMPKERFSAEFPKEGPSILRIQQVVRGDSAAYFCASSPQYGEQGYTFGSGTRLTVV.

The chain is built from TRBV18 and TRBJ2-5; D is unresolved. The germline gives CDR1 KGHSH, CDR2 LQKENI. The CDR3 extends over 14 amino acids. Trimming took off 0 bases at V and 2 bases at J, with 7 bases between the two ends. CDR3 region: CASSPPSVQETQYF. For the CDR3, the DNA is TGTGCCAGCTCACCACCTTCCGTTCAAGAGACCCAGTACTTC.

A few counts support this clone. This chain joins TRBV10-1 and TRBJ1-2, with 9 nucleotides matching TRBD1. This CDR3 comprises 15 residues. CDR1 is WNHNN and CDR2 is SYGVQD in the germline V gene (reference sequence). Losses at the gene ends were 3 bases for V and 3 bases for J; bases not matched to a gene: 5. CDR3 sequence reads: CASSDPGTGHYGYTF. The CDR3 DNA reads TGCGCCAGCAGTGATCCCGGGACAGGGCACTATGGCTACACCTTC.

This rearrangement joins TRBV7-8 to TRBJ2-1; the match to TRBD2 covers 10 bases. The CDR3 is 15 amino acids. J lost 7 bases, V lost 2 bases, and 5 bases had no gene match. The germline V gene has CDR1 SGHVS and CDR2 FQNEAQ. This chain's CDR3 is CASSLRAGGQNEQFF. In DNA form, the CDR3 reads TGTGCCAGCAGCTTAAGAGCGGGAGGGCAGAATGAGCAGTTCTTC.

The genes are TRBV18 and TRBJ1-1; tentatively, D is TRBD1 (5 bases). Trimming shortened V by 0 bases and J by 2 bases, and 10 bases separated the two germline ends. This CDR3 spans 15 amino acids. The germline CDR1 and CDR2 sequences are KGHSH and LQKENI. Here the CDR3 reads CASSPPAGVNTEAFF. The CDR3 nucleotides read TGTGCCAGCTCACCACCCGCGGGGGTCAACACTGAAGCTTTCTTT.

The V call is TRBV4-1, the J call TRBJ1-2, with no clear D. V lost 0 bases and J lost 8, with 10 bases in between. Germline assignment: CDR1 MGHRA and CDR2 YSYEKL. CDR3 length: 13 residues. The CDR3 DNA sequence: TGCGCCAGCAGCCAAGATAGGTCGGGAGGCTACACCTTC. Amino acid sequence: CASSQDRSGGYTF.

The rearrangement joins TRBV27 to TRBJ2-3, with 9 bases identical to TRBD2. CDR3 length equals 15 residues. J gave up 4 bases and V 6 bases, and 8 bases lay outside the gene matches. Per the germline V gene, CDR1 is MNHEY and CDR2 is SMNVEV (reference sequence). The CDR3 sequence is CASRRTSEPPDTQYF. CDR3 coding DNA: TGTGCCAGCAGACGGACTAGCGAGCCCCCAGATACGCAGTATTTT.

The chain has TRBV4-1 and TRBJ2-1; 9 bases line up with TRBD1. V trimming: 0 bases; J trimming: 5 bases; junction bases outside the gene matches: 11. CDR1 and CDR2 (germline): MGHRA, YSYEKL. The CDR3 runs to 18 residues. The CDR3 DNA is TGCGCCAGCAGCCAAGAGGGTGTGCGGGACAGGGAGCACAATGAGCAGTTCTTC. It is translated as CASSQEGVRDREHNEQFF.

This chain joins TRBV19 and TRBJ1-4; 8 nucleotides agree with TRBD1. The CDR3 has 14 amino acids. V was pared by 6 bases and J by 4 bases, with 4 bases of the junction left unmatched. CDR1 LNHDA and CDR2 SQIVND come from the germline V gene (reference sequence). DNA for the CDR3: TGTGCCAGTAGGCCAGGGGGCAATAATGAAAAACTGTTTTTT. This gives the protein CASRPGGNNEKLFF.

The chain uses TRBV2 and TRBJ2-1; 10 nucleotides match TRBD2. The V gene's germline CDR1 is SNHLY and CDR2 FYNNEI. CDR3 length: 16 residues. V lost 5 bases to trimming and J lost 0 bases; unmatched junction nucleotides: 4. The CDR3 protein is CASSLSGRTSYNEQFF. CDR3 nucleotides: TGTGCCAGCAGTCTTAGCGGGAGGACCTCCTACAATGAGCAGTTCTTC.

The rearrangement uses TRBV18 and TRBJ2-5, with 7 bases identical to TRBD1. The CDR3 has 14 residues. CDR1 is KGHSH and CDR2 is LQKENI in the germline V gene. The J segment lost 1 base and the V segment lost 5 bases, leaving 4 bases of the junction unmatched. The CDR3 coding sequence is TGTGCCAGCTCATCCCAGGGGGTCCAAGAGACCCAGTACTTC. Its protein is CASSSQGVQETQYF.

The chain uses TRBV9 and TRBJ2-2; 13 bases match TRBD2. CDR1 is SGDLS and CDR2 is YYNGEE in the germline V gene. V dropped 4 bases and J dropped 6; count of bases not matched to a gene: 6. This CDR3 is 16 amino acids long. DNA for the CDR3: TGTGCCAGCAGCCCCAGGACTAGCGGGAGCGCCGGGGAGCTGTTTTTT. Translating gives CASSPRTSGSAGELFF.

The chain combines TRBV6-6 with TRBJ2-3, with 7 bases identical to TRBD1. Germline assignment: CDR1 MNHNY and CDR2 SVGAGI (reference sequence). Trimming at V came to 4 bases and at J to 8 bases, leaving 3 bases not matched to a gene. This CDR3 is built from 12 residues. The CDR3 DNA reads TGTGCCAGCAGTTTAGGGGGCGGTACGCAGTATTTT. Its translation is CASSLGGGTQYF.

This clone showed up just once. The V call is TRBV30, the J call TRBJ1-4; D is unclear. Germline V gene lookup returns CDR1 GTSNPN and CDR2 SVGIG (reference sequence). V lost 4 bases to trimming and J lost 7 bases, with 13 bases between them. CDR3 length: 13 amino acids. Here the CDR3 DNA reads TGTGCCTGGAACTACCCGGGAGGTGAAAAACTGTTTTTT. Translating it yields CAWNYPGGEKLFF.

The chain combines TRBV19 with TRBJ1-5, with TRBD1 matching over 8 bases. With V trimmed by 4 bases and J by 7 bases, 9 bases remained unmatched. The V gene's germline CDR1 is LNHDA and CDR2 SQIVND (reference sequence). This CDR3 is 15 amino acids long. CDR3: CASSNGQGQAQPQHF. The DNA of the CDR3 is TGTGCCAGTAGTAATGGACAGGGCCAAGCCCAGCCCCAGCATTTT.

CDR3 region: CASSLAGEGNEQFF. The CDR3 DNA sequence: TGTGCCAGCTCCCTAGCGGGAGAAGGTAATGAGCAGTTCTTC. This chain connects TRBV18 to TRBJ2-1, with 10 bases identical to TRBD2. V trimming: 6 bases; J trimming: 7 bases; junction bases outside the gene matches: 6. CDR3 length equals 14 residues. Germline loops: CDR1 KGHSH, CDR2 LQKENI.

The chain is built from TRBV27 and TRBJ2-1; 11 bases are a match to TRBD2. The CDR3 extends over 16 amino acids. CDR1 and CDR2 (germline): MNHEY, SMNVEV (reference sequence). J gave up 8 bases and V 5 bases, and 11 bases lay outside the gene matches. CDR3 loop: CASSPRLLAGADEQFF. CDR3 DNA sequence: TGTGCCAGCAGTCCTAGGCTACTAGCGGGAGCAGATGAGCAGTTCTTC.

J is TRBJ1-6 and V is TRBV5-4; 7 nucleotides match TRBD1. The CDR3 contains 15 residues. Germline-derived CDR1 and CDR2 are SGHNT and YYREEE (reference sequence). Trimming at V came to 4 bases and at J to 5 bases, leaving 6 bases not matched to a gene. CDR3 bases: TGTGCCAGCAGCCCAACGGGACAGAATAATTCACCCCTCCACTTT. This sequence encodes CASSPTGQNNSPLHF. The full variable domain, with the rest looked up from reference TRBV5-4 and TRBJ1-6, is ETGVTQSPTHLIKTRGQQVTLRCSSQSGHNTVSWYQQALGQGPQFIFQYYREEENGRGNFPPRFSGLQFPNYSSELNVNALELDDSALYLCASSPTGQNNSPLHFGNGTRLTVT.

The gene calls are TRBV19 and TRBJ2-7, with D perhaps matching TRBD2 (5 bases). The CDR3 runs to 17 residues. V gave up 5 bases and J gave up 6 bases, with 26 bases separating them. The germline V gene encodes CDR1 LNHDA and CDR2 SQIVND (reference sequence). The CDR3 here is CASSATRVVGMGAEQYF. Here the CDR3 DNA reads TGTGCCAGTAGTGCCACGAGAGTGGTGGGGATGGGAGCCGAGCAGTACTTC.

V usage is TRBV5-6 and J usage is TRBJ2-5; a possible D gene is TRBD2 (5 bases). Germline loops: CDR1 SGHDT, CDR2 YYEEEE. The ends were cut back, 1 base at V and 5 bases at J, with 12 bases in the middle. The CDR3 consists of 14 residues. CDR3 sequence: CASSLIVSGETQYF. DNA for the CDR3: TGTGCCAGCAGCTTGATCGTATCGGGGGAGACCCAGTACTTC.

The count of this clone is one. V gene TRBV27 combines with J gene TRBJ2-7, with 14 bases lining up with TRBD2. In germline, CDR1 is MNHEY, CDR2 SMNVEV (reference sequence). V lost 2 bases, J lost 0 bases, and 0 bases stayed unmatched. The CDR3 has 16 amino acids. CDR3 residues: CASSLGTSGSSYEQYF. The CDR3 DNA reads TGTGCCAGCAGTTTAGGGACTAGCGGGAGCTCCTACGAGCAGTACTTC.